These 26 T cell receptor beta chains were sequenced from one sample in a study of blood T cell repertoires in COVID-19. TCRdb keeps only in-frame clones here, not all; method: immunoSEQ multiplex PCR. The sample contains 130,000 or so clones, 88% of which appear only once. Material: peripheral blood. These receptor sequences come from a human donor in a cohort sampled during active COVID-19.

This clone was seen more than once but under ten times. The rearrangement uses TRBV2 and TRBJ2-2, with 8 bases fitting TRBD1. The length of the CDR3 is 15 residues. Trimming took 8 bases from V and 4 from J; bases not matched to a gene: 9. The germline gives CDR1 SNHLY, CDR2 FYNNEI. The CDR3 nucleotides are TGTGCCAGCGCCGGGCAGGGGGCGGGCACCGGGGAGCTGTTTTTT. The encoded protein is CASAGQGAGTGELFF.

The chain couples TRBV11-3 to TRBJ1-4; D remains unclear. Trimming removed 5 bases at V and 0 bases at J, with 13 bases between. This CDR3 contains 16 residues. The germline V gene encodes CDR1 SGHNT and CDR2 YENEEA. CDR3 in DNA: TGTGCCAGCAGCCCAACCCTACGCCCAACTAATGAAAAACTGTTTTTT. Protein product: CASSPTLRPTNEKLFF.

V usage is TRBV3-1 (or the pseudogene TRBV3-2) and J usage is TRBJ1-1; D may be TRBD1 (6 bases). Germline values: CDR1 LGHDT, CDR2 YNNKEL (reference sequence). CDR3 length: 13 amino acids. The germline V and J ends were trimmed by 5 bases and 3 bases, with 10 bases remaining between them. DNA of the CDR3: TGTGCCAGCAGCTCCACAGGGTACACTGAAGCTTTCTTT. As protein: CASSSTGYTEAFF.

The chain recombines TRBV27 with TRBJ2-7; TRBD2 matches 10 bases. This CDR3 region has 15 residues. Trimming at V came to 6 bases and at J to 1 base, leaving 6 bases not matched to a gene. The V gene's germline CDR1 is MNHEY and CDR2 SMNVEV (reference sequence). CDR3 residues: CASRPSGGASYEQYF. The CDR3 nucleotides read TGTGCCAGCAGACCTAGCGGGGGAGCTTCCTACGAGCAGTACTTC.

The chain carries TRBV7-9 and TRBJ2-7; 7 nucleotides align to TRBD1. The trim removed 3 bases at V and 1 base at J, leaving 3 bases unmatched. This CDR3 spans 14 amino acids. From germline, CDR1 is SEHNR and CDR2 FQNEAQ (reference sequence). CDR3 protein: CASSFSGQSYEQYF. CDR3 DNA: TGTGCCAGCAGCTTTTCGGGACAGTCCTACGAGCAGTACTTC.

The chain carries TRBV20-1 and TRBJ2-5; D is possibly TRBD1 (5 bases). The CDR3 is 11 amino acids. V lost 6 bases to trimming and J lost 2 bases, with 7 bases between them. CDR1 and CDR2 (germline): DFQATT, SNEGSKA (reference sequence). CDR3 residues: CSARQQETQYF. The CDR3 coding sequence is TGCAGTGCAAGACAGCAAGAGACCCAGTACTTC.

The CDR3 region has the DNA TGTGCCAGCAGTGAAGTGGGACAGGGGTGGTACGAGCAGTACTTC. Its translation: CASSEVGQGWYEQYF. The chain has TRBV2 and TRBJ2-7, with 10 bases matching TRBD1. The germline V gene encodes CDR1 SNHLY and CDR2 FYNNEI. The CDR3 has 15 amino acids. Trimming removed 1 base from V and 4 bases from J; junction bases left unmatched: 4.

The chain combines TRBV14 with TRBJ1-6, with D possibly being TRBD1 (6 bases). Between the trimmed V and J ends, which lost 4 bases and 8 bases, there was a span of 15 bases. The CDR3 has 15 amino acids. CDR1 SGHDN and CDR2 FVKESK come from the germline V gene. For the CDR3, the DNA is TGTGCCAGCAGCCCTCGCCGGGACAACTATTCACCCCTCCACTTT. Translating gives CASSPRRDNYSPLHF.

The chain links TRBV7-9 to TRBJ2-1, with 8 bases matching TRBD1. The CDR3 is 19 amino acids. With 5 bases clipped from V and 0 bases from J, the junction kept 15 bases outside the gene matches. Per the germline V gene, CDR1 is SEHNR and CDR2 is FQNEAQ (reference sequence). The CDR3 DNA reads TGTGCCAGCAGCCCACGGACAGGGAGCAGGCGTTCCTCCTACAATGAGCAGTTCTTC. Translated, it gives CASSPRTGSRRSSYNEQFF.

The gene calls are TRBV5-1 and TRBJ1-1; TRBD1 is a possible D gene (6 bases). CDR3 length equals 16 residues. Looked up from germline, CDR1 is SGHRS and CDR2 is YFSETQ. V lost 4 bases and J 1 base, leaving 17 bases between the germline ends. Here the CDR3 reads CASSPGIGTSNTEAFF. Here the CDR3 DNA reads TGCGCCAGCAGCCCCGGAATCGGGACATCGAACACTGAAGCTTTCTTT.

This clone was found a few times. V gene TRBV2 combines with J gene TRBJ1-5, with D perhaps matching TRBD1 (6 bases). There are 14 residues in the CDR3. From germline, CDR1 is SNHLY and CDR2 FYNNEI. V lost 6 bases, J lost 2 bases, and 11 bases lay in between. Written as DNA, the CDR3 is TGTGCCAGCAGACAGGGTGACGGCAATCAGCCCCAGCATTTT. Protein: CASRQGDGNQPQHF.

The V call is TRBV20-1, the J call TRBJ2-5, with D maybe TRBD2 (5 bases). The CDR3 length is 11 residues. The germline gives CDR1 DFQATT, CDR2 SNEGSKA (reference sequence). The V and J ends lost 3 bases and 5 bases respectively, with 7 bases between them. The CDR3 DNA reads TGCAGTGCTAGGACGGGGGAGACCCAGTACTTC. Translation gives CSARTGETQYF.

V and J are TRBV23-1 and TRBJ2-7, with 9 bases aligning to TRBD2. TRBV23-1 is marked as an open reading frame, function uncertain. This CDR3 contains 16 residues. Unmatched junction bases numbered 8, after V lost 2 bases and J lost 3 bases. The CDR3 region has the DNA TGCGCCAGCAGTCAACCCCAGGCTAGCGGGGACTACGAGCAGTACTTC. Protein: CASSQPQASGDYEQYF.

The V gene is TRBV19, the J gene TRBJ1-1, with unresolved D. Germline V gene lookup returns CDR1 LNHDA and CDR2 SQIVND (reference sequence). Trimming left V 5 bases short and J 0 bases short, with 7 bases between. The CDR3 totals 13 residues. Here the CDR3 DNA reads TGTGCCAGTAGTCAAGGAGTGAACACTGAAGCTTTCTTT. It translates to CASSQGVNTEAFF.

The rearrangement links TRBV19 to TRBJ2-1, with 7 bases lining up with TRBD2. J lost 5 bases, V lost 6 bases, and 13 bases had no gene match. Germline loops: CDR1 LNHDA, CDR2 SQIVND (reference sequence). CDR3 size: 16 residues. The CDR3 region is CASRAVWRERDNEQFF. The CDR3, as DNA: TGTGCCAGTAGGGCCGTCTGGCGGGAGAGGGACAATGAGCAGTTCTTC. The variable domain in full, completed from reference TRBV19 and TRBJ2-1, reads DGGITQSPKYLFRKEGQNVTLSCEQNLNHDAMYWYRQDPGQGLRLIYYSQIVNDFQKGDIAEGYSVSREKKESFPLTVTSAQKNPTAFYLCASRAVWRERDNEQFFGPGTRLTVL.

This clone has a handful of counts. This CDR3 is also generated by other DNA sequences in the sample. The chain couples TRBV10-2 to TRBJ2-1, with TRBD2 matching 9 bases. Germline V gene data show CDR1 as WSHSY and CDR2 as SAAADI. CDR3 length equals 15 residues. V was pared by 3 bases and J by 4 bases, with 4 bases of the junction left unmatched. In nucleotides, the CDR3 is TGCGCCAGCAGTGAAGGTCTAGCGGGATACAATGAGCAGTTCTTC. It codes for CASSEGLAGYNEQFF.

The chain uses TRBV9 and TRBJ2-7, with 11 positions matching TRBD1. This CDR3 comprises 15 residues. J gave up 4 bases and V 3 bases, and 6 bases lay outside the gene matches. In germline, CDR1 is SGDLS, CDR2 YYNGEE. The CDR3 protein is CASSGGQGARYEQYF. The CDR3 coding sequence is TGTGCCAGCAGCGGCGGACAGGGGGCGAGGTACGAGCAGTACTTC.

The table lists this clone with a count of one. The V call is TRBV10-3, the J call TRBJ2-7, with 8 positions matching TRBD1. The V gene's germline CDR1 is ENHRY and CDR2 SYGVKD. After removal of 3 bases from V and 0 bases from J, the junction contained 10 bases not matched to a gene. This CDR3 is built from 17 residues. CDR3 coding DNA: TGTGCCATCAGTGACCCCGCAGGGCAGGGGGCCTCCTACGAGCAGTACTTC. Its protein product is CAISDPAGQGASYEQYF.

Points on this clone: Germline and junction disagree at one end, which may indicate a read error. The gene calls are TRBV7-7 and TRBJ2-5; D possibly corresponds to TRBD2 (6 bases). This CDR3 region has 15 residues. Germline values: CDR1 SSHAT, CDR2 FNYEAQ (reference sequence). The CDR3, as DNA: TGTGCTAGCAGCTTTAGAGGCGGGGTCGGGGAGACCCAGTACTTC. Its protein is CASSFRGGVGETQYF.

The genes are TRBV7-9 and TRBJ1-2; 7 positions agree with TRBD1. CDR3 length: 16 residues. With V trimmed by 2 bases and J by 4 bases, 10 bases remained unmatched. Germline CDR1 is SEHNR and CDR2 is FQNEAQ (reference sequence). CDR3 coding DNA: TGTGCCAGCAGCTTAAGAAGACAGGGTGGGACCTATGGCTACACCTTC. This gives the protein CASSLRRQGGTYGYTF.

This chain joins TRBV30 and TRBJ1-4; possible D gene TRBD1, 6 bases. Germline CDR1 and CDR2: GTSNPN and SVGIG (reference sequence). V was clipped by 2 bases and J by 8 bases, with 15 bases between them. This CDR3 region has 14 residues. The CDR3 is CAWSLGRGYEKLFF. CDR3 DNA: TGTGCCTGGAGTCTAGGCAGGGGTTACGAAAAACTGTTTTTT.

The chain joins TRBV2 to TRBJ2-1; 11 positions agree with TRBD2. Germline V lookup: CDR1 SNHLY, CDR2 FYNNEI. The trim removed 6 bases at V and 4 bases at J, leaving 5 bases unmatched. The CDR3 is 15 amino acids. Here the CDR3 DNA reads TGTGCCAGCAGGGAGACTAGCGGGGTTTACAATGAGCAGTTCTTC. It translates to CASRETSGVYNEQFF.

The gene calls are TRBV27 and TRBJ2-1, with 12 bases aligning to TRBD2. J lost 4 bases, V lost 7 bases, and 11 bases had no gene match. The length of the CDR3 is 17 residues. From germline, CDR1 is MNHEY and CDR2 SMNVEV (reference sequence). Written as DNA, the CDR3 is TGTGCCAGCACATCCCTCGTGCTAGCGGGGGGGTACAATGAGCAGTTCTTC. It translates to CASTSLVLAGGYNEQFF.

The chain couples TRBV5-4 to TRBJ2-2; tentative D call: TRBD1 (5 bases). Germline V gene sequence: CDR1 SGHNT, CDR2 YYREEE (reference sequence). Trimming removed 5 bases from V and 0 bases from J, with 11 bases in between. CDR3 length: 15 amino acids. The DNA for the CDR3 is TGTGCCAGCAGTAAACGACAGACGAACACCGGGGAGCTGTTTTTT. Protein sequence: CASSKRQTNTGELFF.

The V gene is TRBV27, the J gene TRBJ1-2; no reliable D call. Trimming pared 10 bases from V and 7 bases from J, leaving 22 bases between. Germline lookup yields CDR1 MNHEY and CDR2 SMNVEV (reference sequence). The CDR3 loop spans 14 amino acids. The CDR3: CATHPLMGGSGYTF. The CDR3 DNA follows: TGTGCCACCCACCCGTTGATGGGAGGGTCTGGCTACACCTTC.

This sequence joins TRBV27 and TRBJ2-4; 10 bases are shared with TRBD2. The V segment lost 0 bases and the J segment 12 bases; nucleotides outside the gene matches: 8. The CDR3 is made up of 15 amino acids. Per the germline V gene, CDR1 is MNHEY and CDR2 is SMNVEV (reference sequence). In DNA form, the CDR3 reads TGTGCCAGCAGTTTATCGGGGCTAGCGGGGGACTCTCAGTACTTC. It codes for CASSLSGLAGDSQYF.